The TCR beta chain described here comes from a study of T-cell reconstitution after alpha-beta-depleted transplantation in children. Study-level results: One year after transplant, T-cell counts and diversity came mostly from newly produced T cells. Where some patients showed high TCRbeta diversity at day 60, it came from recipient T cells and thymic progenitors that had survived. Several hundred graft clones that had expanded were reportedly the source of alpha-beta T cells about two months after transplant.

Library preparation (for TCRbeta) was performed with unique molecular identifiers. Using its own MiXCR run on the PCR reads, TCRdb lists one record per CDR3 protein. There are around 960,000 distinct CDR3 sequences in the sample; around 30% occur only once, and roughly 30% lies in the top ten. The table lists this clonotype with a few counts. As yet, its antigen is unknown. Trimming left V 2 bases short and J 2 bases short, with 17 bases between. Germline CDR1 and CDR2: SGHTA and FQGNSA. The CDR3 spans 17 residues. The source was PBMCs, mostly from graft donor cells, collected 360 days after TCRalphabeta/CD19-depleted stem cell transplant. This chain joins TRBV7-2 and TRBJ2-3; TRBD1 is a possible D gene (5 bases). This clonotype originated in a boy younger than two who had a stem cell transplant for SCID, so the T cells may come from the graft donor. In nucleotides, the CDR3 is TGTGCCAGCAGCTTATTAGGCAGGGCCCTCTACACAGATACGCAGTATTTT. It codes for CASSLLGRALYTDTQYF.